The 2 T cell receptor beta chains presented below share a single source sample, sequenced in a study of T cell responses to AZD1222 COVID-19 vaccine. This table comes from immunoSEQ multiplex PCR, and its TCRdb copy is limited to in-frame clones, with some not included. The sample lists tens of thousands of clones; approximately 88% were seen once. The specimen comprised peripheral blood, sampled on day 0 of MenACWY control vaccination. These receptor sequences come from an adult in good health.

For this clone: The CDR3 does not end in the conserved phenylalanine or tryptophan, so this is likely a read error. It is unclear where the CDR3 begins or ends on the DNA, so no DNA is shown, and the CDR3 is as TCRdb lists it. The chain joins TRBV10-1 to TRBJ2-7; TRBD2 is the table's D call, not checked against the DNA. The V gene's germline CDR1 is WNHNN and CDR2 SYGVQD (reference sequence). Including both end residues, the CDR3 is 11 amino acids long. The CDR3 sequence is CASRGLAVFWS.

The V gene is TRBV6-1, the J gene TRBJ2-1; D ambiguous. The V and J ends lost 2 bases and 4 bases respectively, with 15 bases between them. The CDR3 is 16 amino acids. Germline CDR1 MNHNS, CDR2 SASEGT. The CDR3 sequence: CASSEYQTVEYNEQFF. CDR3 sequence (DNA): TGTGCCAGCAGTGAATATCAAACGGTCGAGTACAATGAGCAGTTCTTC.